One T cell receptor (beta chain) is described in this entry. The record originates from a study of shared clonotypes between healthy human individuals. In the naive CD8 group, cells lacked CD45RO and were positively selected for CCR7, so terminally differentiated effector memory CD45RA+ cells were left out. Here immunoSEQ multiplex PCR was the method, and the copy in TCRdb shows in-frame clones only, minus some. This sample has some 740,000 clones; 90% to 95% occur once, and the top ten carry less than 25%. V was shortened by 7 bases and J by 0 bases, with 13 bases between the two germline ends. This CDR3 is built from 15 residues. From germline, CDR1 is MNHNS and CDR2 SASEGT.

Material for sequencing was naive CD8+ T cells sorted from blood. This chain uses TRBV6-1 with TRBJ1-3; D not certain. The sequence was collected from a man aged 30-40 years in good health. CDR3 protein: CASTPLSDSGNTIYF. The CDR3, as DNA: TGTGCCAGCACTCCCTTGTCGGACTCTGGAAACACCATATATTTT.